Listed below are T cell receptor beta chains from one sample, sequenced in a study of T cell responses to AZD1222 COVID-19 vaccine. Data came from immunoSEQ multiplex PCR; TCRdb stores just in-frame clones and leaves some out. The sample lists 85,000 to 100,000 clones; around nine tenths were seen once. This specimen consisted of peripheral blood, obtained on day 0 of AZD1222 vaccination. The receptors here all came from an adult in good health. Both conserved end residues are part of each CDR3. Each record gives: J gene, D gene, V gene, clone size, CDR3 protein, CDR3 DNA. A D gene is named only where the DNA matches it firmly. Part of the rows lack a size; the others show once, few, many or a class for expanded clones.

TRBJ2-7 NA TRBV5-5 NA CASSFRLSDSSYEQYF TGTGCCAGCAGCTTTCGGCTAAGTGATAGCTCCTACGAGCAGTACTTC
TRBJ1-2 TRBD1 TRBV28 NA CASSLLGTGGPGYGYTF TGTGCCAGCAGTTTACTGGGGACAGGGGGCCCGGGATATGGCTACACCTTC
TRBJ1-5 NA TRBV10-3 NA CAISESATNQPQHF TGTGCCATCAGTGAGTCAGCCACCAATCAGCCCCAGCATTTT
TRBJ2-3 TRBD2 TRBV5-1 NA CASSSGTSGEGQYF TGCGCCAGCAGCTCCGGGACTAGCGGGGAGGGGCAGTATTTT
TRBJ1-1 NA TRBV2 NA CASSDRTGGSSAFF TGTGCCAGCAGTGACCGCACGGGAGGATCTTCTGCTTTCTTT
TRBJ1-1 TRBD1 TRBV18 NA CASSSVRDSPEAFF TGTGCCAGCTCATCCGTCCGGGACAGCCCTGAAGCTTTCTTT
TRBJ1-2 NA TRBV2 once CASTPRAGASTF TGTGCCAGCACTCCCCGGGCAGGGGCCAGCACCTTC
TRBJ2-7 NA TRBV6-2/TRBV6-3 NA CASSNRPPDPGKQYF TGTGCCAGCAGTAACCGACCCCCGGACCCGGGCAAGCAGTACTTC
TRBJ1-2 NA TRBV28 NA CASSLTGGSGYTF TGTGCCAGCAGTCTAACTGGGGGAAGTGGCTACACCTTC
TRBJ1-5 NA TRBV11-2 NA CASSLTAGRNQPQHF TGTGCCAGCAGCTTAACCGCCGGGAGAAATCAGCCCCAGCATTTT
TRBJ1-2 TRBD1 TRBV10-3 NA CAISEQGDYGYTF TGTGCCATCAGTGAACAGGGGGACTATGGCTACACCTTC
TRBJ1-5 TRBD1 TRBV7-2 NA CASSFGDRGHPQHF TGTGCCAGCAGCTTTGGGGACAGGGGGCACCCCCAGCATTTT
TRBJ2-3 TRBD2 TRBV2 NA CASSARAGVTDTQYF TGTGCCAGCAGTGCTCGGGCGGGGGTCACAGATACGCAGTATTTT
TRBJ2-5 TRBD1 TRBV12-3/TRBV12-4 NA CASSLTGEETQYF TGTGCCAGCAGTTTAACAGGGGAAGAGACCCAGTACTTC
TRBJ1-5 NA TRBV19 NA CASSLRRDNHQPQHF TGTGCCAGTAGTCTACGCCGGGACAATCATCAGCCCCAGCATTTT
TRBJ1-2 NA TRBV19 NA CASSKADRYYGYTF TGTGCCAGTAGTAAAGCCGACAGGTACTATGGCTACACCTTC
TRBJ1-6 TRBD1 TRBV3-1/TRBV3-2 once CASSTRDRYNSPLHF TGTGCCAGCAGCACCCGGGACAGATATAATTCACCCCTCCACTTT
TRBJ2-2 TRBD2 TRBV18 NA CASSPHPLAGGNTGELFF TGTGCCAGCTCACCCCACCCACTAGCGGGGGGGAACACCGGGGAGCTGTTTTTT
TRBJ1-1 NA TRBV7-9 NA CASSLNPAETEAFF TGTGCCAGCAGCTTAAACCCGGCTGAGACTGAAGCTTTCTTT
TRBJ2-3 TRBD2 TRBV11-3 NA CASSLGLAGDLDKADTQYF TGTGCCAGCAGCTTAGGACTAGCGGGGGACCTCGATAAGGCAGATACGCAGTATTTT
TRBJ2-3 NA TRBV12-3/TRBV12-4 NA CASSFYGHTQYF TGTGCCAGCAGTTTCTACGGGCATACGCAGTATTTT
TRBJ1-2 NA TRBV6-5 few CASLGENYGYTF TGTGCCAGTCTAGGGGAGAACTATGGCTACACCTTC
TRBJ2-1 TRBD2 TRBV19 NA CASSIRHGGITGNEQFF TGTGCCAGTAGTATCCGACACGGGGGGATCACGGGCAATGAGCAGTTCTTC
TRBJ1-2 NA TRBV27 NA CASSLGRADYGYTF TGTGCCAGCAGTTTAGGTAGGGCAGACTATGGCTACACCTTC
TRBJ1-5 NA TRBV5-1 NA CASSRDGDQPQHF TGCGCCAGCAGCCGGGACGGAGATCAGCCCCAGCATTTT
TRBJ2-7 TRBD2 TRBV7-2 NA CASSLGGGGVNEQYF TGTGCCAGCAGCCTAGGAGGCGGGGGGGTAAATGAGCAGTACTTC
TRBJ2-2 NA TRBV9 NA CASQKGNTGELFF TGTGCCAGTCAGAAGGGTAACACCGGGGAGCTGTTTTTT
TRBJ1-5 NA TRBV21-1 NA CASTRDIHQPQHF TGTGCCAGCACCCGGGACATTCATCAGCCCCAGCATTTT
TRBJ2-5 NA TRBV10-3 NA CAISESGGAQETQYF TGTGCCATCAGTGAGTCAGGGGGGGCCCAAGAGACCCAGTACTTC
TRBJ2-7 TRBD1 TRBV7-2 NA CASSVDRNLPTPSEEQYF TGTGCCAGCAGCGTGGACAGGAATCTACCTACTCCAAGTGAGGAGCAGTACTTC
TRBJ1-5 TRBD1 TRBV25-1 NA CASSGQGDSQPQHF TGTGCCAGCAGTGGACAGGGGGATAGTCAGCCCCAGCATTTT
TRBJ2-5 TRBD2 TRBV27 NA CASSPGQGLAGEQETQYF TGTGCCAGCAGTCCAGGACAGGGACTAGCGGGGGAGCAAGAGACCCAGTACTTC
TRBJ2-7 TRBD2 TRBV19 NA CASSTTGTTSYEQYF TGTGCCAGTAGTACAACCGGGACTACCTCCTACGAGCAGTACTTC
TRBJ1-1 NA TRBV30 NA CAWKIASRRAFF TGTGCCTGGAAAATCGCCTCCAGGAGAGCTTTCTTT
TRBJ1-4 TRBD1 TRBV10-3 NA CAISSDRAASNEKLFF TGTGCCATCAGCTCAGACAGGGCAGCGTCTAATGAAAAACTGTTTTTT
TRBJ2-5 TRBD2 TRBV9 NA CASSVSGGGRETQYF TGTGCCAGCAGCGTTAGCGGGGGGGGTAGAGAGACCCAGTACTTC
TRBJ2-3 NA TRBV12-3/TRBV12-4 NA CASSFTGLLTQYF TGTGCCAGCAGTTTCACGGGACTGTTAACGCAGTATTTT
TRBJ1-1 NA TRBV5-1 NA CASKASGGRTEAFF TGCGCCAGCAAGGCTAGTGGGGGGCGGACTGAAGCTTTCTTT
TRBJ2-3 NA TRBV2 NA CASRAKRGGTDTQYF TGTGCCAGCAGGGCCAAAAGGGGCGGGACAGATACGCAGTATTTT
TRBJ1-4 TRBD1 TRBV6-5 NA CASRGQGFEKLFF TGTGCCAGCAGGGGACAGGGGTTTGAAAAACTGTTTTTT
TRBJ1-1 TRBD1 TRBV10-3 NA CAITSDREGEAFF TGTGCCATCACCTCCGACAGGGAAGGTGAAGCTTTCTTT
TRBJ1-4 TRBD1 TRBV9 NA CASSAGGQGEEKLFF TGTGCCAGCAGCGCAGGGGGACAGGGAGAAGAAAAACTGTTTTTT
TRBJ1-2 NA TRBV18 NA CASSGLPNYGYTF TGTGCCAGCTCGGGGCTCCCTAACTATGGCTACACCTTC
TRBJ2-2 NA TRBV12-3/TRBV12-4 NA CASRHTGELFF TGTGCCAGCAGGCACACCGGGGAGCTGTTTTTT
TRBJ1-5 TRBD1 TRBV3-1/TRBV3-2 NA CASSQTLGTGINQPQHF TGTGCCAGCAGCCAGACCCTCGGGACAGGGATAAATCAGCCCCAGCATTTT
TRBJ1-5 TRBD1 TRBV20-1 NA CSASSTGSNQPQHF TGCAGTGCTAGTTCGACAGGGAGCAATCAGCCCCAGCATTTT
TRBJ2-5 NA TRBV7-9 NA CASSLVEGGTQYF TGTGCCAGCAGCTTAGTTGAGGGTGGGACCCAGTACTTC
TRBJ2-2 TRBD2 TRBV19 NA CASKGLADTGELFF TGTGCCAGTAAGGGACTAGCGGACACCGGGGAGCTGTTTTTT
TRBJ1-1 TRBD1 TRBV15 few CATSREQGAGTEAFF TGTGCCACCAGCAGGGAACAGGGGGCTGGCACTGAAGCTTTCTTT
TRBJ2-3 NA TRBV6-1 NA CASSEDHLGGTDTQYF TGTGCCAGCAGTGAAGACCATTTGGGGGGCACAGATACGCAGTATTTT
TRBJ1-1 NA TRBV5-1 NA CASSLVGTSDTEAFF TGCGCCAGCAGCTTGGTGGGAACGAGCGACACTGAAGCTTTCTTT
TRBJ1-2 NA TRBV5-1 NA CASSLEDPLGGYTF TGCGCCAGCAGCCTTGAGGACCCCCTGGGTGGCTACACCTTC
TRBJ2-7 NA TRBV7-9 NA CASSPNGYEQYF TGTGCCAGCAGCCCGAATGGGTACGAGCAGTACTTC
TRBJ1-3 TRBD1 TRBV7-2 NA CASCYQGATGNTIYF TGTGCCAGCTGTTACCAGGGGGCGACTGGAAACACCATATATTTT
TRBJ1-5 NA TRBV4-1 few CASSQERIPDRNQPQHF TGCGCCAGCAGCCAAGAACGGATTCCCGATCGCAATCAGCCCCAGCATTTT
TRBJ2-5 NA TRBV7-6 NA CASSDQETQYF TGTGCCAGCAGCGACCAGGAGACCCAGTACTTC
TRBJ1-5 NA TRBV19 NA CAASGRITGYSNQPQHF TGTGCCGCCTCCGGGCGAATAACAGGCTATAGCAATCAGCCCCAGCATTTT